These 11 T cell receptor beta chains were all obtained from the same sample, sequenced in a study of T cell responses to AZD1222 COVID-19 vaccine. Profiling relied on immunoSEQ multiplex PCR, and the TCRdb table lists in-frame clones only, not all of them. The table includes 84,000 or so clones, approximately 86% detected once. The sequenced sample was peripheral blood, obtained on day 0 of AZD1222 vaccination. Receptor source: an adult in good health.

The gene calls are TRBV29-1 and TRBJ2-7, with D maybe TRBD1 (6 bases). The CDR3 sequence is 12 residues long. Germline-derived CDR1 and CDR2 are SQVTM and ANQGSEA. The V and J ends lost 1 base and 7 bases respectively, with 11 bases between them. CDR3 loop: CSVEGGQLEQYF. CDR3 DNA sequence: TGCAGCGTTGAAGGGGGACAATTGGAGCAGTACTTC.

This clone has a single count. The chain has TRBV19 and TRBJ1-6, with TRBD1 as a possible D gene (5 bases). Germline CDR1 and CDR2: LNHDA and SQIVND (reference sequence). The CDR3 runs 14 residues. Between the trimmed V and J ends, which lost 4 bases and 6 bases, there was a span of 10 bases. CDR3 nucleotides: TGTGCCAGTAGTACAGACAGCCGTAATTCACCCCTCCACTTT. Protein sequence: CASSTDSRNSPLHF. The full variable domain, with the rest looked up from reference TRBV19 and TRBJ1-6, is DGGITQSPKYLFRKEGQNVTLSCEQNLNHDAMYWYRQDPGQGLRLIYYSQIVNDFQKGDIAEGYSVSREKKESFPLTVTSAQKNPTAFYLCASSTDSRNSPLHFGNGTRLTVT.

The rearrangement links TRBV28 to TRBJ1-2, with unresolved D. The ends were cut back, 6 bases at V and 1 base at J, with 3 bases in the middle. CDR3 size: 11 residues. CDR1 is MDHEN, CDR2 SYDVKM, per germline. This CDR3 is CASRVNYGYTF. As DNA, the CDR3 is TGTGCCAGCAGGGTTAACTATGGCTACACCTTC.

Only one count was recorded for this clone. The chain combines TRBV6-5 with TRBJ2-7, with TRBD2 identical over 12 bases. The CDR3 has 16 amino acids. CDR1 MNHEY and CDR2 SVGAGI come from the germline V gene. V was pared by 1 base and J by 6 bases, with 7 bases of the junction left unmatched. The CDR3 is CASSYYRLAGVGEQYF. As DNA, the CDR3 is TGTGCCAGCAGTTACTACCGACTAGCGGGAGTCGGCGAGCAGTACTTC.

V is TRBV6-2 or TRBV6-3 and J is TRBJ1-2; the D is unclear. Germline CDR1 reads MNHEY; CDR2 reads SVGEGT. CDR3 length: 15 residues. V lost 5 bases and J lost 2, with 15 bases in between. The CDR3 DNA reads as TGTGCCAGCAGTCTGCCGGTCGGACGAAACTATGGCTACACCTTC. This translates into CASSLPVGRNYGYTF.

The rearrangement uses TRBV28 and TRBJ2-7; 9 bases map to TRBD2. In germline, CDR1 is MDHEN, CDR2 SYDVKM. V shed 8 bases, J shed 2 bases, and the junction held 4 bases outside the gene matches. CDR3 length: 13 residues. In nucleotides, the CDR3 is TGTGCCAGCGAAGCGGGAGGTCCCTACGAGCAGTACTTC. It translates to CASEAGGPYEQYF. Supplemented by reference TRBV28 and TRBJ2-7, the full variable domain reads DVKVTQSSRYLVKRTGEKVFLECVQDMDHENMFWYRQDPGLGLRLIYFSYDVKMKEKGDIPEGYSVSREKKERFSLILESASTNQTSMYLCASEAGGPYEQYFGPGTRLTVT.

In this sample, this clone turned up a few times. The genes are TRBV5-1 and TRBJ1-5; D gene uncertain. The CDR3 consists of 15 residues. The V gene lost 0 bases and the J gene lost 4 bases, with 11 bases spanning the gap. CDR1 and CDR2 (germline): SGHRS, YFSETQ. CDR3 bases: TGCGCCAGCAGCTTGGAGCCGGGGTTAAATCAGCCCCAGCATTTT. Translated: CASSLEPGLNQPQHF.

The V and J genes are TRBV10-2 and TRBJ2-7; D is perhaps TRBD2 (6 bases). V was trimmed by 6 bases and J by 0 bases, leaving 12 bases between them. From germline, CDR1 is WSHSY and CDR2 SAAADI. The CDR3 has 14 residues. The CDR3 loop reads CASRDKTSSYEQYF. CDR3 bases: TGCGCCAGCAGAGATAAGACTAGCTCCTACGAGCAGTACTTC.

This chain links TRBV28 with TRBJ1-1, with D perhaps TRBD1 (6 bases). Germline assignment: CDR1 MDHEN and CDR2 SYDVKM. Trimming pared 7 bases from V and 9 bases from J, leaving 24 bases between. This CDR3 is 15 amino acids long. As DNA, the CDR3 is TGTGCCAGCACCCCTCCTGGGGGGGGCTGGGGAAAAGCTTTCTTT. Amino acid sequence: CASTPPGGGWGKAFF. Full variable domain (remainder filled in from reference TRBV28 and TRBJ1-1): DVKVTQSSRYLVKRTGEKVFLECVQDMDHENMFWYRQDPGLGLRLIYFSYDVKMKEKGDIPEGYSVSREKKERFSLILESASTNQTSMYLCASTPPGGGWGKAFFGQGTRLTVV.

On this clone: Other DNA sequences in this sample translate to the same CDR3. The gene calls are TRBV18 and TRBJ2-5; D is ambiguous. CDR3 length: 11 amino acids. Germline CDR1 is KGHSH and CDR2 is LQKENI. Trimming shortened V by 3 bases and J by 2 bases, and 1 base separated the two germline ends. The CDR3 DNA reads TGTGCCAGCTCACCTCAAGAGACCCAGTACTTC. It translates to CASSPQETQYF.

The chain links TRBV2 to TRBJ1-2, with TRBD1 matching over 7 bases. Germline CDR1 is SNHLY and CDR2 is FYNNEI. CDR3 length: 12 residues. The trim removed 6 bases at V and 8 bases at J, leaving 6 bases unmatched. The CDR3 DNA sequence: TGTGCCAGCAGGGATACAGGGGTCGGCTACACCTTC. Amino acid sequence: CASRDTGVGYTF.